These 9 T cell receptor beta chains were all obtained from the same sample, sequenced in a study of shared clonotypes between healthy human individuals. Sequenced by immunoSEQ multiplex PCR; TCRdb stores in-frame clones only, minus some. The sample holds millions of clones; roughly 96% are singletons and the top ten take 0.1% to 0.15%. Sample: naive CD4+ T cells sorted from blood. Subset given: CD45RA+ positively selected. The receptors originated from a man in his late teens or twenties in good health.

The gene calls are TRBV20-1 and TRBJ2-1; D possibly corresponds to TRBD2 (5 bases). The V gene lost 4 bases and the J gene lost 10 bases, with 8 bases spanning the gap. The CDR3 has 10 residues. Germline CDR1 and CDR2: DFQATT and SNEGSKA (reference sequence). The CDR3 here is CSAKTKEQFF. CDR3 bases: TGCAGTGCTAAGACTAAAGAGCAGTTCTTC.

The DNA of the CDR3 is TGTGCCTGGGGACAGTCTAGAAACACCATATATTTT. Encoded protein: CAWGQSRNTIYF. The gene calls are TRBV30 and TRBJ1-3; TRBD1 is a possible D gene (6 bases). The germline gives CDR1 GTSNPN, CDR2 SVGIG (reference sequence). V gave up 5 bases and J gave up 5 bases, with 10 bases separating them. CDR3 length equals 12 residues.

The J gene is TRBJ1-4, the V gene TRBV2; D gene unclear. The CDR3 consists of 13 residues. Per the germline V gene, CDR1 is SNHLY and CDR2 is FYNNEI. The V end lost 8 bases, the J end lost 7 bases, and 14 bases lay between the germline ends. The CDR3 DNA follows: TGTGCCAGCCGCGGCCGAGTAGGTGAAAAACTGTTTTTT. Protein product: CASRGRVGEKLFF.

CDR3 sequence (DNA): TGTGCCACCAGCAGAGATATTAGAGATACGCAGTATTTT. It specifies CATSRDIRDTQYF. The rearrangement joins TRBV15 to TRBJ2-3; D call uncertain. V was shortened by 0 bases and J by 5 bases, with 6 bases between the two germline ends. Germline assignment: CDR1 LNHNV and CDR2 YYDKDF (reference sequence). The CDR3 runs 13 residues.

CDR3 region: CASSLTDYTYDIQYF. The DNA for the CDR3 is TGCGCCAGCAGCCTGACGGACTACACATACGACATTCAGTACTTC. This chain uses TRBV4-1 with TRBJ2-4; tentatively, D is TRBD2 (6 bases). Germline-derived CDR1 and CDR2 are MGHRA and YSYEKL. This CDR3 is 15 amino acids long. Deletions cut 4 bases from V and 8 bases from J, with 18 bases between.

The chain combines TRBV18 with TRBJ2-2; D is unclear. CDR3 length: 14 amino acids. Trimming shortened V by 3 bases and J by 3 bases, and 8 bases separated the two germline ends. Per germline, CDR1 KGHSH and CDR2 LQKENI. The DNA of the CDR3 is TGTGCCAGCTCACCGGAACAGTACACCGGGGAGCTGTTTTTT. It codes for CASSPEQYTGELFF.

V and J are TRBV27 and TRBJ2-3, with a weak D call TRBD2 (6 bases). The V gene lost 5 bases and the J gene lost 5 bases, with 20 bases spanning the gap. The CDR3 is 16 amino acids. CDR1 is MNHEY, CDR2 SMNVEV, per germline (reference sequence). The CDR3 DNA is TGTGCCAGCAGTCCCTATCGAAGCGGAGCGGGAGATACGCAGTATTTT. Amino acids: CASSPYRSGAGDTQYF.

This chain links TRBV7-2 with TRBJ2-5, with D perhaps matching TRBD2 (5 bases). Germline V gene sequence: CDR1 SGHTA, CDR2 FQGNSA. The length of the CDR3 is 13 residues. The V and J ends lost 5 bases and 2 bases respectively, with 9 bases between them. The CDR3 spells CASSRERQETQYF. The CDR3 bases are TGTGCCAGCAGCCGCGAGCGGCAAGAGACCCAGTACTTC. The full variable domain, rest sourced from reference TRBV7-2 and TRBJ2-5, is GAGVSQSPSNKVTEKGKDVELRCDPISGHTALYWYRQSLGQGLEFLIYFQGNSAPDKSGLPSDRFSAERTGGSVSTLTIQRTQQEDSAVYLCASSRERQETQYFGPGTRLLVL.

This sequence joins TRBV5-1 and TRBJ1-4; 7 nucleotides align to TRBD1. CDR1 is SGHRS and CDR2 is YFSETQ in the germline V gene. This CDR3 has 15 amino acids. Trimming at V came to 0 bases and at J to 6 bases, leaving 5 bases not matched to a gene. CDR3 residues: CASSLEGAYYEKLFF. DNA for the CDR3: TGCGCCAGCAGCTTGGAGGGGGCCTATTATGAAAAACTGTTTTTT.